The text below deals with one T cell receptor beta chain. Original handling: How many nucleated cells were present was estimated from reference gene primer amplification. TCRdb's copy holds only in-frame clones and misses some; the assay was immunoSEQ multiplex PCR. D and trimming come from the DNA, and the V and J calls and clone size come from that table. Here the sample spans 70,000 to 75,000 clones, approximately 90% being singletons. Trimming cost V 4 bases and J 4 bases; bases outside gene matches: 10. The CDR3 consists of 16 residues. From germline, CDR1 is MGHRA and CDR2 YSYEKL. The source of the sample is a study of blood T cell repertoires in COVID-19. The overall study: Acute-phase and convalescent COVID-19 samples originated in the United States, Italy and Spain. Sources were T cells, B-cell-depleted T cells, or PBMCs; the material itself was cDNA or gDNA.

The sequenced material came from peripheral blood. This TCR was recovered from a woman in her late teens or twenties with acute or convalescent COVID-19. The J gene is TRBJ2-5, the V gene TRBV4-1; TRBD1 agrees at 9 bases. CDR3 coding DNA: TGCGCCAGCAGCCGGCAAAGGACAGGGGATATAGAGACCCAGTACTTC. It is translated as CASSRQRTGDIETQYF.